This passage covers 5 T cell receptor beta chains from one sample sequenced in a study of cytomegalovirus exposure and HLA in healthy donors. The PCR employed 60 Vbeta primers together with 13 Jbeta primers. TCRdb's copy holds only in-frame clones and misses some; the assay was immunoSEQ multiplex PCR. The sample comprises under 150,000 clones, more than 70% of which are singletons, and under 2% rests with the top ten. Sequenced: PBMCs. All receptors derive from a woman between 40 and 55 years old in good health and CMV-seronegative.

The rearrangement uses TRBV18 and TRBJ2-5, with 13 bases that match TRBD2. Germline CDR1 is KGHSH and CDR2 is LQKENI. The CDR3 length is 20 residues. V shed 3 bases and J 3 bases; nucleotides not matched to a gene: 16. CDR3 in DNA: TGTGCCAGCTCACCTCAGACTAGCGGGGGGCCCAATTCCCCCGAAGAGACCCAGTACTTC. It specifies CASSPQTSGGPNSPEETQYF.

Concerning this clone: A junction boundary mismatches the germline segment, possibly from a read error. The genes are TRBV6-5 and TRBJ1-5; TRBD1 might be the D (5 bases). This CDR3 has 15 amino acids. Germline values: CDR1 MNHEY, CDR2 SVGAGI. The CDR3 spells CASSGSRASSQPQHF. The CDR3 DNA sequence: TGTGCCAGCAGTGGTAGCAGGGCCAGCAGTCAGCCCCAGCATTTT.

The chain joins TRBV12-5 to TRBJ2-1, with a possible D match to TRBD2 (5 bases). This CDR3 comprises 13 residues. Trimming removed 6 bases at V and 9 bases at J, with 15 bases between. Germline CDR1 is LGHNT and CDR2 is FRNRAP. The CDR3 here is CASGPGLESEQFF. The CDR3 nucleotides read TGTGCTAGTGGCCCTGGACTTGAAAGTGAGCAGTTCTTC.

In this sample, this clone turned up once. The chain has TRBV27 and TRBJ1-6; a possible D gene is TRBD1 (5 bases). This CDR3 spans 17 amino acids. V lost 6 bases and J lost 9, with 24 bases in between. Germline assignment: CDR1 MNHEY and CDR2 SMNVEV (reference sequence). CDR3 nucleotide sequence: TGTGCCAGCAGCCGATCCTACAGGCAGGCTATGATTTCACCCCTCCACTTT. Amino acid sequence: CASSRSYRQAMISPLHF.

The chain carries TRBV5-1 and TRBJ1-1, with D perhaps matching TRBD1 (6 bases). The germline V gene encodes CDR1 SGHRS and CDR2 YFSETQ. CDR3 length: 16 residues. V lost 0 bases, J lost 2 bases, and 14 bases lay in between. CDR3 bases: TGCGCCAGCAGCTTGGCCAGGGGAAGCCTCAACACTGAAGCTTTCTTT. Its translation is CASSLARGSLNTEAFF.